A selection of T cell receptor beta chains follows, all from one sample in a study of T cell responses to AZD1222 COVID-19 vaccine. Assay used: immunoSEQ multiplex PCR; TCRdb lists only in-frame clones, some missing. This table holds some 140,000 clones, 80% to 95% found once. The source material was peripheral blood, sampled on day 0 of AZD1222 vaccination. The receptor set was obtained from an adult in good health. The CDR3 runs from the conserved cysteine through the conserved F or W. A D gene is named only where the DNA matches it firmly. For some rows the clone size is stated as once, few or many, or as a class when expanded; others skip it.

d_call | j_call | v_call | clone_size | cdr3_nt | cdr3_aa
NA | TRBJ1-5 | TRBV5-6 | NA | TGTGCCAGCAGCTTGGTCAGGGTTAGCAATCAGCCCCAGCATTTT | CASSLVRVSNQPQHF
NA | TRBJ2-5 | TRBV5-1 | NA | TGCGCCAGCAGCCGTCAACTGTACCAAGAGACCCAGTACTTC | CASSRQLYQETQYF
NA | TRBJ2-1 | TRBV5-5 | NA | TGTGCCAGCAGCTTCCGTGCCCGGGACTTTCCTTACAATGAGCAGTTCTTC | CASSFRARDFPYNEQFF
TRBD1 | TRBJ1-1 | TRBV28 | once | TGTGCCAGCAGCCAGGGGGGGGTCAGATCTGAAGCTTTCTTT | CASSQGGVRSEAFF
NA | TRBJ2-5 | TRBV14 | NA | TGTGCCAGCAGCCCTCGGTTGGGGGGAGAGACCCAGTACTTC | CASSPRLGGETQYF
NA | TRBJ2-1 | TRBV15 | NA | TGTGCCACCAGCAGAGATAATGCCGACAATGAGCAGTTCTTC | CATSRDNADNEQFF
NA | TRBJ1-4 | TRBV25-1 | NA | TGTGCCAGCAGTGACTGGGGTAATGAAAAACTGTTTTTT | CASSDWGNEKLFF
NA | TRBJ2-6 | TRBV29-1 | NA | TGCAGCGTTGAATCACAGGCTGGGGCCAACGTCCTGACTTTC | CSVESQAGANVLTF
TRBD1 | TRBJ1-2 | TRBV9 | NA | TGTGCCAGCAGCCCGGGGGACAGCTATCATGGCTACACCTTC | CASSPGDSYHGYTF
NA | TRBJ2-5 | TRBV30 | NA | TGTGCCTGGAGTGTATTAGAGACCCAGTACTTC | CAWSVLETQYF
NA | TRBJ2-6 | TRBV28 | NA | TGTGCCAGCAGGTCCCCCGGGACTCTCGTTTTCTCTGGGGCCAACGTCCTGACTTTC | CASRSPGTLVFSGANVLTF
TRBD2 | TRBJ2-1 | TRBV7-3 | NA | TGTGCCAGCAGCTTACCCTACTCCGGAGCGGGAGAGGACAATGAGCAGTTCTTC | CASSLPYSGAGEDNEQFF
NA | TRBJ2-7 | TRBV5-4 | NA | TGTGCCAGCAGCCAGGGGTTAGACTACGAGCAGTACTTC | CASSQGLDYEQYF
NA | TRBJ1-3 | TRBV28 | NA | TGTGCCAGCAGCCTCCGGGAAAGCTCTGGAAACACCATATATTTT | CASSLRESSGNTIYF
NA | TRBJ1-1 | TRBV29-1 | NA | TGCAGCGTTGATAGGGGGGCGGGATACACTGAAGCTTTCTTT | CSVDRGAGYTEAFF
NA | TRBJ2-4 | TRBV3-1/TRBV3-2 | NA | TGTGCCAGCAGCCAAGATATTGGCGCCCTAGCCAAAAACATTCAGTACTTC | CASSQDIGALAKNIQYF
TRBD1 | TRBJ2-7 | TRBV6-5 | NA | TGTGCCAGCAGTTTCACGGGACAGGCAGAAGAGCAGTACTTC | CASSFTGQAEEQYF
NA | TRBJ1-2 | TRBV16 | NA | TGTGCCAGCACCAAAACCCAGGGGTTTTATGGCTACACCTTC | CASTKTQGFYGYTF
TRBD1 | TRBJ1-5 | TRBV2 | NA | TGTGCCAGCAGTTTACTGGACAGGGTTGGACAGCCCCAGCATTTT | CASSLLDRVGQPQHF
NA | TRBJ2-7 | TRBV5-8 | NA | TGTGCCAGCAGCTTGTATCGCCGAGACGAGCAGTACTTC | CASSLYRRDEQYF
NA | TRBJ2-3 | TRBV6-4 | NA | TGTGCCAGCAGTGAAAGACTACCCCCAGATACGCAGTATTTT | CASSERLPPDTQYF
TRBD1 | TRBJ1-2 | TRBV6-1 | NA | TGTGCCAGCAGTGAAGCGCTAGGACAGGGAGGCTATGGCTACACCTTC | CASSEALGQGGYGYTF
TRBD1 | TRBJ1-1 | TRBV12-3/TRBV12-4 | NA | TGTGCCAGCAGTTTGGGCAGGGGGCATGCTTTCTTT | CASSLGRGHAFF
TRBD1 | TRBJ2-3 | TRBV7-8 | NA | TGTGCCAGCAGCCCCCGATCCCACAGGGGAGACACAGATACGCAGTATTTT | CASSPRSHRGDTDTQYF
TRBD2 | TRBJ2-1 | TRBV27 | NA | TGTGCCAGCAGTTTGCGGGAGCGGTACAATGAGCAGTTCTTC | CASSLRERYNEQFF
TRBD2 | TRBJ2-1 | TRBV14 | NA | TGTGCCAGCAGCCAGGGACTAGCGGGAGGAGGGGTATCCGAAGTTAATGAGCAGTTCTTC | CASSQGLAGGGVSEVNEQFF
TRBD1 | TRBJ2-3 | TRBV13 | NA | TGTGCCAGCAGTCTAGACAGGGGGCGAGATACGCAGTATTTT | CASSLDRGRDTQYF